This TCR beta chain was profiled in a study of blood T cells in healthy people across ages. General study results and limits: The CMV status of each donor remained undetermined, and this could have confounded shifts in expanded clonotypes. A strong correlation between TCR beta diversity and naive T cell percentage was seen.

With regard to this clonotype: The antigen remains undetermined.

Each individual donor underwent a draw of ten milliliters of peripheral blood. Researchers isolated at least 6 million PBMCs per sample. Sample-barcoded 5' priming and a J-beta primer mix drove a second PCR of 7 to 11 cycles. From the 5' RACE reads, TCRdb called clonotypes with MiXCR, one entry per CDR3 protein. This sample has about a million distinct CDR3 sequences, with approximately 50% found just once. V was cut by 4 bases and J by 5 bases, with 16 bases left in between. CDR1 is SGHRS, CDR2 YFSETQ, per germline. The CDR3 extends over 16 amino acids. Sample: blood. The sequence derives from a woman aged 60-75 years in good health. The chain uses TRBV5-1 and TRBJ1-6; perhaps TRBD1 as D (5 bases). This CDR3 is CASSRKPGRDNSPLHF. In DNA, the CDR3 is TGCGCCAGCAGCCGCAAGCCGGGACGCGATAATTCACCCCTCCACTTT.